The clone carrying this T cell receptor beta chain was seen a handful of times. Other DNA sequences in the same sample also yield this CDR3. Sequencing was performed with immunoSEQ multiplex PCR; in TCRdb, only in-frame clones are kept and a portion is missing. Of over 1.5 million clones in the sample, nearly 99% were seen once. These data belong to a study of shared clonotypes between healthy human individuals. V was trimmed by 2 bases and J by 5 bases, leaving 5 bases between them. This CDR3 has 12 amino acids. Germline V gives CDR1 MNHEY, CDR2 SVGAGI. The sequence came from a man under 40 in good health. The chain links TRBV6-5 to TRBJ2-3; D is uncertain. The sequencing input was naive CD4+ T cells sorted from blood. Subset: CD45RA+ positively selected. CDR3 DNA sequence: TGTGCCAGCAGTTACCCGGGAGATACGCAGTATTTT. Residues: CASSYPGDTQYF.